This TCR beta chain was recorded in a study of regulatory T cells in long-lasting Graves disease. Many counts were recorded for this clonotype. Time point indicated: newly diagnosed GD, antithyroid drugs for less than 3 months. Extracted PBMC RNA gave rise to the TCR library. The V gene lost 2 bases and the J gene lost 8 bases, with 16 bases spanning the gap. Germline V CDR1 and CDR2: SGHRS, YFSETQ. CDR3 length: 14 amino acids. iRepertoire HTBI primers and Arm-PCR of CDR3 regions built TCR beta libraries. TCRdb re-called the multiplex PCR reads through MiXCR, storing one row per CDR3 protein. The sample yields roughly 530,000 distinct CDR3 sequences, 16% seen once. The sample was also reused in another study, on T cells in Graves' hyperthyroidism and ophthalmopathy. That work contributes: First-round RT-PCR targeting the TCR CDR3 was performed with the HTBI primer set.

The genes are TRBV5-1 and TRBJ1-1; no reliable D call. The specimen comprised peripheral blood mononuclear cells (PBMCs), sampled at new diagnosis, from a patient treated with antithyroid drugs. The source is a woman aged 35-65 years with Graves disease. The CDR3 nucleotides read TGCGCCAGCAGCTTCGACTACACGGGCACGGAAGCTTTCTTT. As protein: CASSFDYTGTEAFF.